The sequence of this T cell receptor (beta chain) was determined in a study of T cells expressing NK-cell markers. At the level of the study: The TCR beta repertoires originated in sorted CD3+CD56+NKG2C+, CD3+CD56+NKG2C- and CD3+CD56-NKG2C+ T cells.

Remarks on this clonotype: Its antigen is unidentified.

Template switching by 5'RACE with UMIs generated the TCR beta cDNA. TCRdb processed the 5' RACE reads again and assigns one entry to each CDR3 protein, with no DNA. This listing includes about 160,000 distinct CDR3 sequences. Study-wide points: HCMV specificity of the expanded NKG2C+ T cell clones was not established. Among four donors, these clonotypes also ranked first in the CD3+CD56-NKG2C+ fraction.

The clonotype was recovered from a woman aged 18-70 years in good health. Input material: blood T cells: a sorted CD56 or NKG2C T cell subset, CD4+ or CD8+ T cells, or bulk PBMC T cells (not recorded which).

The CDR3 sequence: CASSQRGGGGYNEQFF. The V gene is TRBV5-6, the J gene TRBJ2-1; no DNA is available, so the TRBD1 call from TCRdb remains unchecked. The CDR3 runs to 16 residues. The germline gives CDR1 SGHDT, CDR2 YYEEEE.